The 6 T cell receptor beta chains below were found in one sample sequenced in a study of T cell repertoires in cytomegalovirus infection. Their recognized antigens are unknown. TCRdb used MiXCR to reprocess the reads, holding one entry per CDR3 protein. The table records hundreds of thousands of distinct CDR3 sequences, 33% of them present only once. Sequencing was performed on cultured PBMCs, taken from culture after CMV antigen stimulation. The receptors originated from a human donor in good health (CMV status not recorded). Some clones in this sample may be carry-over from other donors' samples.

The chain couples TRBV3-1 to TRBJ2-3, with TRBD2 matching over 13 bases. This CDR3 is 16 amino acids long. Germline lookup yields CDR1 LGHDT and CDR2 YNNKEL (reference sequence). V was pared by 3 bases and J by 5 bases, with 5 bases of the junction left unmatched. As DNA, the CDR3 is TGTGCCAGCAGCCACGGACTAGCGGGAGTAGTAGATACGCAGTATTTT. This encodes CASSHGLAGVVDTQYF.

The table lists this clonotype with a few counts. V usage is TRBV4-2 and J usage is TRBJ1-6; a possible D gene is TRBD1 (5 bases). Deletions cut 7 bases from V and 0 bases from J, with 16 bases between. The CDR3 length is 17 residues. Germline V gene sequence: CDR1 LGHNA, CDR2 YNFKEQ. CDR3: CASTYTMGDSYNSPLHF. The CDR3 DNA sequence: TGTGCCAGCACCTATACTATGGGGGACTCCTATAATTCACCCCTCCACTTT.

This chain uses TRBV6-6 with TRBJ1-6; no firm D call. V was shortened by 0 bases and J by 5 bases, with 5 bases between the two germline ends. Germline V gene sequence: CDR1 MNHNY, CDR2 SVGAGI (reference sequence). This CDR3 spans 14 amino acids. CDR3 bases: TGTGCCAGCAGTTACTCTGGGGATAATTCACCCCTCCACTTT. This codes for CASSYSGDNSPLHF.

The chain is built from TRBV4-1 and TRBJ2-7, with D unclear. Germline V gene data show CDR1 as MGHRA and CDR2 as YSYEKL. Trimming stripped 0 bases from V and 3 bases from J, with 12 bases between. This CDR3 has 15 amino acids. DNA of the CDR3: TGCGCCAGCAGCCAAGAAGCGAGCGTGGGCTACGAGCAGTACTTC. This encodes CASSQEASVGYEQYF.

For the CDR3, the DNA is TGTGCCTGGAGTTACAGGGCCGTCCTGCAGTACTTC. This translates into CAWSYRAVLQYF. This chain links TRBV30 with TRBJ2-7; D perhaps matches TRBD1 (6 bases). Germline V gene data show CDR1 as GTSNPN and CDR2 as SVGIG (reference sequence). The CDR3 loop spans 12 amino acids. V lost 2 bases, J lost 9 bases, and 14 bases lay in between.

The chain uses TRBV4-1 and TRBJ1-1; a weak D match, TRBD1 (6 bases). Germline CDR1 reads MGHRA; CDR2 reads YSYEKL. The CDR3 runs 15 residues. The germline V and J ends were trimmed by 5 bases and 5 bases, with 18 bases remaining between them. CDR3 amino acids: CASSMQQGGLTEAFF. Here the CDR3 DNA reads TGCGCCAGCAGCATGCAACAGGGTGGGTTGACTGAAGCTTTCTTT.